This T cell receptor beta chain was captured in a study of blood T cell repertoires in COVID-19. Study overall: The study drew acute and convalescent COVID-19 samples from the United States, Italy and Spain. The analysed material was cDNA or gDNA that came from T cells, B-cell-depleted T cells, or PBMCs.

In the study's own analysis: Amplification of reference gene primers was used by the study to estimate nucleated cell counts. Produced via immunoSEQ multiplex PCR; TCRdb's table is partial and in-frame only. V and J calls and clone size are copied from that table; D and trimming were computed from the DNA. This sample carries over 400,000 clones, roughly 90% of them seen once, and the ten largest clones take approximately 1.5%. Germline CDR1 is LNHDA and CDR2 is SQIVND (reference sequence). Trimming removed 3 bases at V and 2 bases at J, with 16 bases between. This CDR3 is 16 amino acids long. Input material: peripheral blood. The sequence derives from a woman in her thirties with active or convalescent COVID-19. The chain recombines TRBV19 with TRBJ2-5, with a possible D match to TRBD2 (5 bases). Here the CDR3 reads CASSMWILSGQETQYF. In nucleotides, the CDR3 is TGTGCCAGTAGTATGTGGATCTTGAGCGGACAAGAGACCCAGTACTTC.